The TCR beta chain under discussion was sequenced for a study of regulatory T cells in long-lasting Graves disease. Findings and caveats of the study: TCR diversity was lower in persistent than newly diagnosed Graves' disease.

The germline gives CDR1 MNHEY, CDR2 SVGAGI. The ends were cut back, 0 bases at V and 1 base at J, with 6 bases in the middle. There are 14 residues in the CDR3. This clonotype was detected ten times or more. Its target is not known. Arm-PCR of CDR3 regions and iRepertoire HTBI primers were used to build TCR beta libraries. TCRdb reanalysed the multiplex PCR reads using MiXCR and keeps one entry per CDR3 protein. The sample yields under 500,000 distinct CDR3 sequences, around 20% seen once. Time point noted: persistent/refractory GD, antithyroid drugs over 5 years with positive TRAb. PBMC RNA was the source of the TCR library. The EDTA tubes were filled with 8 to 9.5 milliliters of drawn peripheral blood.

The chain joins TRBV6-5 to TRBJ1-1; D not certain. The receptor's source is a female donor with Graves disease. The specimen comprised peripheral blood mononuclear cells (PBMCs), sampled when the disease was refractory, from a patient treated with antithyroid drugs. Written as DNA, the CDR3 is TGTGCCAGCAGTTACTCCGGGAGGAACACTGAAGCTTTCTTT. Its protein product is CASSYSGRNTEAFF.